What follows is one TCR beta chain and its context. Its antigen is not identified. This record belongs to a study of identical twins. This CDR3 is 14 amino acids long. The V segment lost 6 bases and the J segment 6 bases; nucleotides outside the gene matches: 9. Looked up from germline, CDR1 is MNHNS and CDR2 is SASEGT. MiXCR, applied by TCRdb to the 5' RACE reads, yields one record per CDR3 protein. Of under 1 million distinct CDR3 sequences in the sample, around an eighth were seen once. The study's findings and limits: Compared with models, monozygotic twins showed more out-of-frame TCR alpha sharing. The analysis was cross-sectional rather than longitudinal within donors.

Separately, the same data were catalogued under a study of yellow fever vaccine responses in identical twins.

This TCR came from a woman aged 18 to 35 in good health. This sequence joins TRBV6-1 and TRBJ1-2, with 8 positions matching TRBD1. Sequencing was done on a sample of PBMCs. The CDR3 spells CASSRTGTGDGYTF. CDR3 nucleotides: TGTGCCAGCAGCAGGACAGGGACCGGGGATGGCTACACCTTC.